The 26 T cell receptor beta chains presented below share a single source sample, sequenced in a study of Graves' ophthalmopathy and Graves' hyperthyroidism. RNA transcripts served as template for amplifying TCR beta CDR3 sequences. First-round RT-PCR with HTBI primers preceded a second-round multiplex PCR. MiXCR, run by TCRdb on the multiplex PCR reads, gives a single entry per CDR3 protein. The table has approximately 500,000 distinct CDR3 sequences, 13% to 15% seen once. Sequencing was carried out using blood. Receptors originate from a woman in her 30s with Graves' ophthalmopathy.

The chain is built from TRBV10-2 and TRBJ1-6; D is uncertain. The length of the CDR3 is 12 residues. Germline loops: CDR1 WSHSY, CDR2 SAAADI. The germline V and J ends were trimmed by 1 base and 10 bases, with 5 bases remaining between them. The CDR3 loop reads CASSEYSSPLHF. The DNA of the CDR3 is TGCGCCAGCAGTGAGTATAGCTCACCCCTCCACTTT.

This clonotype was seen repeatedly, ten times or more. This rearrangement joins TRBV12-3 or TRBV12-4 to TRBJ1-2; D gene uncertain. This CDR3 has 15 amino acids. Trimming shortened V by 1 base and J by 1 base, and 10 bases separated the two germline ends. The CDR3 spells CASSLGQLLNYGYTF. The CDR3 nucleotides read TGTGCCAGCAGTTTAGGGCAGCTCCTTAACTATGGCTACACCTTC.

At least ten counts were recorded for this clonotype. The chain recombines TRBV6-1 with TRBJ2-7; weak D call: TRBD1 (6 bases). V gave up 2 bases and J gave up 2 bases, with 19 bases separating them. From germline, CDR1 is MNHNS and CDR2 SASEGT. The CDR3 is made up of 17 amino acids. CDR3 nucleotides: TGTGCCAGCAGTGAATTATGGGGGCCCTCCACAACCTACGAGCAGTACTTC. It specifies CASSELWGPSTTYEQYF.

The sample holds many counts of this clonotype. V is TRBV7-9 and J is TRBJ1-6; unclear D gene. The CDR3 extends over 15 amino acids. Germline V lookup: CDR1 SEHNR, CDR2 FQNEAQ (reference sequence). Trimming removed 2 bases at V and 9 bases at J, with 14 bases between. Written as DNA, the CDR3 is TGTGCCAGCAGCTTATCCGCCGGGGAAGGTTCACCCCTCCACTTT. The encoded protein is CASSLSAGEGSPLHF.

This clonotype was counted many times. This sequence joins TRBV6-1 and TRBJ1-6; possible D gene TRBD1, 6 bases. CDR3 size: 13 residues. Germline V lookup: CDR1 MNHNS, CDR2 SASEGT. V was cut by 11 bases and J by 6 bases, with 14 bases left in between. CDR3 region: CAGRTDLNSPLHF. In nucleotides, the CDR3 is TGTGCCGGAAGGACAGACCTTAATTCACCCCTCCACTTT.

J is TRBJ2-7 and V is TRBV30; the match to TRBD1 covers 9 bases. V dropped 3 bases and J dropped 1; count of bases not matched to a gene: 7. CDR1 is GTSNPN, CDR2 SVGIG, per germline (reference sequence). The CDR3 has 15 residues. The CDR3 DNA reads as TGTGCCTGGAGAGCCGGGACAGGGCGGTCCTACGAGCAGTACTTC. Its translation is CAWRAGTGRSYEQYF.

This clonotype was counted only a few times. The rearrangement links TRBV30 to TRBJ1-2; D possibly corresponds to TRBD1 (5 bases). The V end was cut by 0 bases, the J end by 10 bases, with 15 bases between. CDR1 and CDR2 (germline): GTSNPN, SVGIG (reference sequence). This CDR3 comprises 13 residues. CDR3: CAWSVGTGRTYTF. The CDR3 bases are TGTGCCTGGAGTGTGGGGACGGGACGTACCTACACCTTC.

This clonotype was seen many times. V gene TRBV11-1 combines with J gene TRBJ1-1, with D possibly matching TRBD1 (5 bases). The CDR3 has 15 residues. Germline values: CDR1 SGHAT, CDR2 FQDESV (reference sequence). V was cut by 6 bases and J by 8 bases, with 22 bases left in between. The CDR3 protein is CASRQKDNPGREAFF. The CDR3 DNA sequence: TGTGCCAGCAGACAAAAGGACAACCCAGGCAGGGAAGCTTTCTTT. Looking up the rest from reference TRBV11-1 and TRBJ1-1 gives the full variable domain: EAEVAQSPRYKITEKSQAVAFWCDPISGHATLYWYRQILGQGPELLVQFQDESVVDDSQLPKDRFSAERLKGVDSTLKIQPAELGDSAMYLCASRQKDNPGREAFFGQGTRLTVV.

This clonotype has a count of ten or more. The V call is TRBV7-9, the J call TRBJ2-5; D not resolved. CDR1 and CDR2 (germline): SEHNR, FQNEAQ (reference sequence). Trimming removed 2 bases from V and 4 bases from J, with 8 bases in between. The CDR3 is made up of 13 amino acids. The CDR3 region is CASSLRKGETQYF. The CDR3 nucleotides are TGTGCCAGCAGCTTAAGAAAGGGAGAGACCCAGTACTTC.

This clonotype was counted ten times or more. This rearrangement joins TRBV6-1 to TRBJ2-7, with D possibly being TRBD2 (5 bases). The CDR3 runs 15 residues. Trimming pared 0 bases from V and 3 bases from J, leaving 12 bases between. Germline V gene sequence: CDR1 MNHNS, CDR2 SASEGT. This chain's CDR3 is CASSEARRSDYEQYF. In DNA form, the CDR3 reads TGTGCCAGCAGTGAAGCTCGGAGGTCGGACTACGAGCAGTACTTC.

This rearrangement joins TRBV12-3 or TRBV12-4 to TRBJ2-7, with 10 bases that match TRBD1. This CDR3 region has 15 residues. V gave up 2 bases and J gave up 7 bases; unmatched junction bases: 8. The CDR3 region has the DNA TGTGCCAGCAGTTTAAGTGGGACAGGGGTGTGGGAGCAGTACTTC. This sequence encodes CASSLSGTGVWEQYF.

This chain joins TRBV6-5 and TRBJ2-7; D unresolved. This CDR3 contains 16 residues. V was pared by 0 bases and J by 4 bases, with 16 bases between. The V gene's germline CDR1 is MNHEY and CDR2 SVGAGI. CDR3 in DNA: TGTGCCAGCAGTTACTCGCGACTTTCCAGAGCTTACGAGCAGTACTTC. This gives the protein CASSYSRLSRAYEQYF.

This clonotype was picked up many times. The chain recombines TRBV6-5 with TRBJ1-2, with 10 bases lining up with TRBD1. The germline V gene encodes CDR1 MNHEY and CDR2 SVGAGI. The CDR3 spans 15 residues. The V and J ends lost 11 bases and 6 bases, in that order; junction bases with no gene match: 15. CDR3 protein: CAHPNAGQGNHGYTF. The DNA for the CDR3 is TGTGCCCACCCCAACGCGGGACAGGGGAACCATGGCTACACCTTC.

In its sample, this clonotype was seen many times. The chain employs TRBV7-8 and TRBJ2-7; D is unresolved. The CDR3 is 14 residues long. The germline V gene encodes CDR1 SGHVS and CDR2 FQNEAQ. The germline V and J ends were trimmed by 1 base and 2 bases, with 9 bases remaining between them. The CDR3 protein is CASSLEPVTYEQYF. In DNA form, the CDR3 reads TGTGCCAGCAGCTTAGAACCGGTGACCTACGAGCAGTACTTC.

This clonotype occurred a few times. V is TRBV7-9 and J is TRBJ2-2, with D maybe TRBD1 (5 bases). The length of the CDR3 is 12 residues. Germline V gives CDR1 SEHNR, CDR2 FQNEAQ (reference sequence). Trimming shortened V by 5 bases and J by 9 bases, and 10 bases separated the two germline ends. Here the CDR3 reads CASSPRDWELFF. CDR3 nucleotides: TGTGCCAGCAGCCCCAGGGATTGGGAGCTGTTTTTT. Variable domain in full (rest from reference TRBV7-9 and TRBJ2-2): DTGVSQNPRHKITKRGQNVTFRCDPISEHNRLYWYRQTLGQGPEFLTYFQNEAQLEKSRLLSDRFSAERPKGSFSTLEIQRTEQGDSAMYLCASSPRDWELFFGEGSRLTVL.

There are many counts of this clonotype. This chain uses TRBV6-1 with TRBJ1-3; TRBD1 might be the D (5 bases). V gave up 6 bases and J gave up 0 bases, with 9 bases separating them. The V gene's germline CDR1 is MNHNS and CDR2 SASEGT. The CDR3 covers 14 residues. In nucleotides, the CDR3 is TGTGCCAGCAGCCGGGGGTTCTCTGGAAACACCATATATTTT. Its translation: CASSRGFSGNTIYF.

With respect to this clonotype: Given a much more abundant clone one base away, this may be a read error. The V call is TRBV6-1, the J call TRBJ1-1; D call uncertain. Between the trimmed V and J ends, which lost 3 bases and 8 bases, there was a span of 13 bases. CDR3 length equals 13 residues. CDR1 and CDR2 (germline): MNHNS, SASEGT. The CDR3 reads CASSESGPPEAFF. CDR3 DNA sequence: TGTGCCAGCAGTGAGTCAGGACCCCCAGAAGCTTTCTTT.

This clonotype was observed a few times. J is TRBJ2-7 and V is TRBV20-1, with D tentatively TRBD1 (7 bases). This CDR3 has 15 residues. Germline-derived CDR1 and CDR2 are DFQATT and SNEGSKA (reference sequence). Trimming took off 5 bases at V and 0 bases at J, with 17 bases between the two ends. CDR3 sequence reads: CSAPQGGLSSYEQYF. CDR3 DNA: TGCAGTGCTCCCCAGGGGGGTCTGAGCTCCTACGAGCAGTACTTC.

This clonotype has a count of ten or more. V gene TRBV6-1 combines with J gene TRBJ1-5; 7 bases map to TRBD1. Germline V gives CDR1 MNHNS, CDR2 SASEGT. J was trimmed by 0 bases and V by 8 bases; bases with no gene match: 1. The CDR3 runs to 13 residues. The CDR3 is CASGTVSNQPQHF. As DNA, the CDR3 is TGTGCCAGCGGGACAGTTAGCAATCAGCCCCAGCATTTT.

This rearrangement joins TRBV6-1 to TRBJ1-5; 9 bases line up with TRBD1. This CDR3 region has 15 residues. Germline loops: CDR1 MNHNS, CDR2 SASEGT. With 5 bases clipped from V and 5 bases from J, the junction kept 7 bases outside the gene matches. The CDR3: CASSPRDRGYQPQHF. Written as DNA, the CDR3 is TGTGCCAGCAGTCCCCGTGACAGGGGGTATCAGCCCCAGCATTTT.

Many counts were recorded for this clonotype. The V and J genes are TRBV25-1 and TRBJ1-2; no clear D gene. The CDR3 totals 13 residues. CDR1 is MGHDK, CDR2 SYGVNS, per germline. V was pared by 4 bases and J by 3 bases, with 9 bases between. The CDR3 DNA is TGTGCCAGCAGTGGTGTACAGTACTATGGCTACACCTTC. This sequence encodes CASSGVQYYGYTF.

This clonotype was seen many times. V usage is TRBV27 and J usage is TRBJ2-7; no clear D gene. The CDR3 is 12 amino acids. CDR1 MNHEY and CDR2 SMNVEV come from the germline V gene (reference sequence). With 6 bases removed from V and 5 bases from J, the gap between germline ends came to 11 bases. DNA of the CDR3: TGTGCCAGCAGCGGTAGGGCCCACGAGCAGTACTTC. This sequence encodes CASSGRAHEQYF.

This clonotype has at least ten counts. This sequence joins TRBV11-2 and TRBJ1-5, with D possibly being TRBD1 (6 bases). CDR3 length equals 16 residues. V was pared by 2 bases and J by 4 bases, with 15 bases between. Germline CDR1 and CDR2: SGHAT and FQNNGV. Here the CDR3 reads CASSLLGGGRNQPQHF. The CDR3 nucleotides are TGTGCCAGCAGCTTACTAGGAGGGGGGAGGAATCAGCCCCAGCATTTT.

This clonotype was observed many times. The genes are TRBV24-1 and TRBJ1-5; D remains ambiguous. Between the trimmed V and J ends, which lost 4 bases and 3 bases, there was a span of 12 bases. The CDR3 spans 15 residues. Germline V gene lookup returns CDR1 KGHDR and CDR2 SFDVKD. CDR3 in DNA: TGTGCCACCAGTGACGCCGGGAAGCCCAATCAGCCCCAGCATTTT. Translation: CATSDAGKPNQPQHF.

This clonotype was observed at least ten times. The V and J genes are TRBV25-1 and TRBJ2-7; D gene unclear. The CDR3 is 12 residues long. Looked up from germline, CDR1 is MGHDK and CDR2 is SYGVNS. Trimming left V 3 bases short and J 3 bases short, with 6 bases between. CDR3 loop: CASSDFSYEQYF. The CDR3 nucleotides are TGTGCCAGCAGTGATTTTAGCTACGAGCAGTACTTC.

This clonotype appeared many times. CDR3 DNA: TGTGCCAGCAGTTTGGAGTCGGGGGGAGCAGGCTACACCTTC. Encoded protein: CASSLESGGAGYTF. This rearrangement joins TRBV12-3 or TRBV12-4 to TRBJ1-2; possibly TRBD1 for D (5 bases). This CDR3 comprises 14 residues. The germline V and J ends were trimmed by 3 bases and 8 bases, with 16 bases remaining between them.